A selection of T cell receptor beta chains follows, all from one sample in a study of blood T cell repertoires in COVID-19. Generated by immunoSEQ multiplex PCR, the TCRdb table keeps only in-frame clones and is missing some. This sample carries about 310,000 clones, about 89% of them seen once, and the ten largest clones take roughly a tenth. The specimen was PBMCs or T cells enriched from blood (not recorded which). Receptors originate from a woman aged 40 to 50 who had recovered from COVID-19. Each CDR3 is given with its conserved first and last residue. A D gene is named only where the DNA matches it firmly. Clone size appears in some rows only: once, few, many, or a class for an expanded clone.

>TRBV29-1|TRBJ2-2|-|-
TGCAGCGTCCTGACACCGTCGAACACCGGGGAGCTGTTTTTT
CSVLTPSNTGELFF
>TRBV10-3|TRBJ2-3|-|TRBD2
TGTGCCACCTTAGCGGGAGGGACAGATACGCAGTATTTT
CATLAGGTDTQYF
>TRBV6-5|TRBJ2-7|-|-
TGTGCCAGTGGACTTGGATTCCGGGACGAGCAGTACTTC
CASGLGFRDEQYF
>TRBV18|TRBJ2-7|-|TRBD2
TGTGCCAGCTCACCACCATTGGGACTAGCGGGAGGGAGCTCCTACGAGCAGTACTTC
CASSPPLGLAGGSSYEQYF
>TRBV28|TRBJ1-2|-|TRBD1
TGTGCCAGCAATCTCGGACAGGGGTATGGCTACACCTTC
CASNLGQGYGYTF
>TRBV12-5|TRBJ1-1|-|-
TGTGCTAGTGGTTTGGGGCCGTTGGAAGCTTTCTTT
CASGLGPLEAFF
>TRBV3-1/TRBV3-2|TRBJ2-1|-|TRBD2
TGTGCCAGCAGCCAATTAGCGGGGGGGCGGAATGAGCAGTTCTTC
CASSQLAGGRNEQFF
>TRBV9|TRBJ2-2|-|-
TGTGCCAGCAGCGAAAGTTTAGGGGCGAGGACCGGGGAGCTGTTTTTT
CASSESLGARTGELFF
>TRBV18|TRBJ1-2|-|TRBD1
TGTGCCAGCTCACCACTGGGCCTGACAGGGCTAGACGCTGGCTACACCTTC
CASSPLGLTGLDAGYTF
>TRBV28|TRBJ1-2|-|TRBD1
TGTGCCAACTCTGACAGGGGGCAGAACTATGGCTACACCTTC
CANSDRGQNYGYTF
>TRBV6-5|TRBJ2-7|-|TRBD1
TGTGCCAGCAGTTACGGGACAGGGGAAGGCGAGCAGTACTTC
CASSYGTGEGEQYF
>TRBV5-1|TRBJ2-3|-|-
TGCGCCAGCAGCTTGGCCGGGACAGATACGCAGTATTTT
CASSLAGTDTQYF
>TRBV5-4|TRBJ2-2|-|TRBD2
TGTGCCAGCAGCTTGGCGAGGGAGCGGGGGTCTCGAGGGGAGCTGTTTTTT
CASSLARERGSRGELFF
>TRBV2|TRBJ1-2|-|TRBD1
TGTGCCAGCAGGCAACCACAGGGGGCGTTCGGCTACACCTTC
CASRQPQGAFGYTF
>TRBV2|TRBJ1-6|-|TRBD1
TGTGCCACCGGACAGGAAAATTCACCCCTCCACTTT
CATGQENSPLHF
>TRBV6-1|TRBJ1-6|-|-
TGTGCCAGCAGTGAACGGCAGGGGATGGGTTTTGGTTCACCCCTCCACTTT
CASSERQGMGFGSPLHF
>TRBV2|TRBJ1-2|-|-
TGTGCCAGCAAATCCGGGACCCAGGGGAACGGCTACACCTTC
CASKSGTQGNGYTF
>TRBV10-2|TRBJ1-2|-|-
TGCGCCAGCAGTTCCCCCAACGGGTACACCTTC
CASSSPNGYTF
>TRBV7-8|TRBJ2-2|-|TRBD2
TGTGCCAGCAGCCCCCGGCGAGGGGCGGAGAGGCTAGCGGGAGCTGCGAACACCGGGGAGCTGTTTTTT
CASSPRRGAERLAGAANTGELFF
>TRBV7-9|TRBJ2-3|-|TRBD1
TGTGCCAGCAGCCGGGACAGGGAGGCAGATACGCAGTATTTT
CASSRDREADTQYF
>TRBV2|TRBJ1-5|-|-
TGTGCCAGCAGTGAAAGAGGGCGCAATCAGCCCCAGCATTTT
CASSERGRNQPQHF
>TRBV7-2|TRBJ2-5|-|TRBD1
TGTGCCAGCAGCTTTGACAGGGGGAGGGAGACCCAGTACTTC
CASSFDRGRETQYF
>TRBV19|TRBJ2-5|-|-
TGTGCCAGTAGTATGCAGGGACAATCTTCAGCGGCCCAGTACTTC
CASSMQGQSSAAQYF
>TRBV3-1/TRBV3-2|TRBJ2-7|-|TRBD2
TGTGCCAGCAGCCAAGATCGAAGCGGGAGAGCCTACGAGCAGTACTTC
CASSQDRSGRAYEQYF
>TRBV24-1|TRBJ2-1|-|TRBD1
TGTGCCACCAGTGACAGGACAGGGCGCCATGAGCAGTTCTTC
CATSDRTGRHEQFF
>TRBV20-1|TRBJ2-7|-|-
TGCAGTGCTAGTTCGGACATGCTCTTCTCCTACGAGCAGTACTTC
CSASSDMLFSYEQYF
>TRBV6-6|TRBJ2-7|once|-
TGTGCCAGCAGTTTTCCCGGGACTTCCTCCTACGAGCAGTACTTC
CASSFPGTSSYEQYF
>TRBV9|TRBJ2-3|-|TRBD2
TGTGCCAGCAGCCCTCGGCGAGAGGGACTAAGCACAGATACGCAGTATTTT
CASSPRREGLSTDTQYF
>TRBV3-1/TRBV3-2|TRBJ1-6|once|TRBD1
TGTGCCAGCAGCCAAGAAAGGCCGGGACAGGGGAAGAATTCACCCCTCCACTTT
CASSQERPGQGKNSPLHF
>TRBV5-4|TRBJ2-7|-|TRBD1
TGTGCCAGCAGCTTGTCAGGGACAGGGATTTACGAGCAGTACTTC
CASSLSGTGIYEQYF
>TRBV18|TRBJ1-2|-|-
TGTGCCAGCTCACACGACAGCCGTAACTATGGCTACACCTTC
CASSHDSRNYGYTF
>TRBV11-1|TRBJ2-1|-|-
TGTGCCAGCAGCTTAGCAACTAGATGGGTCTCCTACAATGAGCAGTTCTTC
CASSLATRWVSYNEQFF
>TRBV4-2|TRBJ1-6|few|-
TGTGCCAGCAGCCAAGATCTCACAGGGTACGGCTCACCCCTCCACTTT
CASSQDLTGYGSPLHF
>TRBV19|TRBJ2-1|-|TRBD1
TGTGCCAGTAGCGGGACAGGGGGCTACAATGAGCAGTTCTTC
CASSGTGGYNEQFF
>TRBV6-5|TRBJ2-7|-|TRBD2
TGTGCCGTAGGAACTAGCGGGAGATACGAGCAGTACTTC
CAVGTSGRYEQYF
>TRBV24-1|TRBJ2-7|few|-
TGTGCCACCAGTAGGCAGGGCACCTACGAGCAGTACTTC
CATSRQGTYEQYF
>TRBV28|TRBJ1-2|-|-
TGTGCCAGCAGTTTAGAGCCGATTTCGTATGGCTACACCTTC
CASSLEPISYGYTF
>TRBV28|TRBJ1-2|-|-
TGTGCCAGCAGTCCCCGACGTGGCAGGTATGGCTACACCTTC
CASSPRRGRYGYTF
>TRBV7-2|TRBJ1-2|-|TRBD1
TGTGCCAGCAGCCAGCTTGAGCAGGGGGATGGCTACACCTTC
CASSQLEQGDGYTF
>TRBV5-1|TRBJ2-5|once|-
TGCGCCAGCAGCCTTTGGACTGGCGGGGAGACCCAGTACTTC
CASSLWTGGETQYF
>TRBV5-1|TRBJ2-2|-|-
TGCGCCAGCCAGGCAGGATACACCGGGGAGCTGTTTTTT
CASQAGYTGELFF
>TRBV18|TRBJ1-5|-|TRBD1
TGTGCCAGCTCACTTTCCCGGGACAGAGCATACAATCAGCCCCAGCATTTT
CASSLSRDRAYNQPQHF
>TRBV30|TRBJ1-5|-|-
TGTGCCTGGTCTGGACAGAGCAATCAGCCCCAGCATTTT
CAWSGQSNQPQHF
>TRBV7-9|TRBJ1-4|-|TRBD1
TGTGCCAGCAGCCCTCAACAGGGGGCCAATGAAAAACTGTTTTTT
CASSPQQGANEKLFF
>TRBV28|TRBJ2-3|-|-
TGTGCCAGCAGAGGGGGGGGCCAGGAAGATACGCAGTATTTT
CASRGGGQEDTQYF
>TRBV15|TRBJ2-7|-|-
TGTGCCACCAGCGAGCCGAGGGGGTCCTACGAGCAGTACTTC
CATSEPRGSYEQYF
>TRBV7-2|TRBJ2-5|-|-
TGTGCCAGCAGACTAGATCAAGAGACCCAGTACTTC
CASRLDQETQYF
>TRBV11-3|TRBJ2-1|once|TRBD1
TGTGCCAGCAGCTCCGGACAGGGGGCGAGCTCCTACAATGAGCAGTTCTTC
CASSSGQGASSYNEQFF
>TRBV4-2|TRBJ2-2|-|TRBD2
TGTGCCAGCAGCCAACGACCGGGACTAGCGGGAGCAGGCGGGGAGCTGTTTTTT
CASSQRPGLAGAGGELFF
>TRBV7-2|TRBJ2-7|-|TRBD2
TGTGCCAGCAGCTTAGAAGGGACTAGCGGGGGCTACGAGCAGTACTTC
CASSLEGTSGGYEQYF
>TRBV3-1/TRBV3-2|TRBJ2-1|-|TRBD2
TGTGCCAGCAGCCAAGATGAGCTAGCGGGAGGTCGTCAGGATGAGCAGTTCTTC
CASSQDELAGGRQDEQFF
>TRBV7-9|TRBJ1-4|-|-
TGTGCCAGCAGCTCAGAGGAGGGTTACGGTGAAAAACTGTTTTTT
CASSSEEGYGEKLFF
>TRBV27|TRBJ1-2|-|-
TGTGCCAGCAGTTCAACAGGGACCCATGGCTACACCTTC
CASSSTGTHGYTF
>TRBV7-2|TRBJ1-1|-|-
TGTGCCAGCAGCTTAAGGGGGACTGAAGCTTTCTTT
CASSLRGTEAFF
>TRBV10-3|TRBJ2-7|-|-
TGTGCCATCAGTGCCTTCGGCCAGACTCTCCCCTACGAGCAGTACTTC
CAISAFGQTLPYEQYF
>TRBV27|TRBJ2-1|-|TRBD1
TGTGCCAGCACCCGGACAGGGTCCTACAATGAGCAGTTCTTC
CASTRTGSYNEQFF
>TRBV30|TRBJ2-1|-|TRBD2
TGTGCCTGGAGTGGACTAGCGGGGGCCGAGCAGTTCTTC
CAWSGLAGAEQFF
>TRBV21-1|TRBJ2-1|-|-
TGTGCCAGCAGCAAAGGAGGTAGCGGGAGGTCCCTTGGGAATGAGCAGTTCTTC
CASSKGGSGRSLGNEQFF
>TRBV12-3/TRBV12-4|TRBJ1-5|-|-
TGTGCCAGCAGTCCAGGCCCCTTTGGGCCCCAGCATTTT
CASSPGPFGPQHF
>TRBV10-1|TRBJ1-5|-|-
TGCGCCAGCAGTGAATCGGTAAATCAGCCCCAGCATTTT
CASSESVNQPQHF